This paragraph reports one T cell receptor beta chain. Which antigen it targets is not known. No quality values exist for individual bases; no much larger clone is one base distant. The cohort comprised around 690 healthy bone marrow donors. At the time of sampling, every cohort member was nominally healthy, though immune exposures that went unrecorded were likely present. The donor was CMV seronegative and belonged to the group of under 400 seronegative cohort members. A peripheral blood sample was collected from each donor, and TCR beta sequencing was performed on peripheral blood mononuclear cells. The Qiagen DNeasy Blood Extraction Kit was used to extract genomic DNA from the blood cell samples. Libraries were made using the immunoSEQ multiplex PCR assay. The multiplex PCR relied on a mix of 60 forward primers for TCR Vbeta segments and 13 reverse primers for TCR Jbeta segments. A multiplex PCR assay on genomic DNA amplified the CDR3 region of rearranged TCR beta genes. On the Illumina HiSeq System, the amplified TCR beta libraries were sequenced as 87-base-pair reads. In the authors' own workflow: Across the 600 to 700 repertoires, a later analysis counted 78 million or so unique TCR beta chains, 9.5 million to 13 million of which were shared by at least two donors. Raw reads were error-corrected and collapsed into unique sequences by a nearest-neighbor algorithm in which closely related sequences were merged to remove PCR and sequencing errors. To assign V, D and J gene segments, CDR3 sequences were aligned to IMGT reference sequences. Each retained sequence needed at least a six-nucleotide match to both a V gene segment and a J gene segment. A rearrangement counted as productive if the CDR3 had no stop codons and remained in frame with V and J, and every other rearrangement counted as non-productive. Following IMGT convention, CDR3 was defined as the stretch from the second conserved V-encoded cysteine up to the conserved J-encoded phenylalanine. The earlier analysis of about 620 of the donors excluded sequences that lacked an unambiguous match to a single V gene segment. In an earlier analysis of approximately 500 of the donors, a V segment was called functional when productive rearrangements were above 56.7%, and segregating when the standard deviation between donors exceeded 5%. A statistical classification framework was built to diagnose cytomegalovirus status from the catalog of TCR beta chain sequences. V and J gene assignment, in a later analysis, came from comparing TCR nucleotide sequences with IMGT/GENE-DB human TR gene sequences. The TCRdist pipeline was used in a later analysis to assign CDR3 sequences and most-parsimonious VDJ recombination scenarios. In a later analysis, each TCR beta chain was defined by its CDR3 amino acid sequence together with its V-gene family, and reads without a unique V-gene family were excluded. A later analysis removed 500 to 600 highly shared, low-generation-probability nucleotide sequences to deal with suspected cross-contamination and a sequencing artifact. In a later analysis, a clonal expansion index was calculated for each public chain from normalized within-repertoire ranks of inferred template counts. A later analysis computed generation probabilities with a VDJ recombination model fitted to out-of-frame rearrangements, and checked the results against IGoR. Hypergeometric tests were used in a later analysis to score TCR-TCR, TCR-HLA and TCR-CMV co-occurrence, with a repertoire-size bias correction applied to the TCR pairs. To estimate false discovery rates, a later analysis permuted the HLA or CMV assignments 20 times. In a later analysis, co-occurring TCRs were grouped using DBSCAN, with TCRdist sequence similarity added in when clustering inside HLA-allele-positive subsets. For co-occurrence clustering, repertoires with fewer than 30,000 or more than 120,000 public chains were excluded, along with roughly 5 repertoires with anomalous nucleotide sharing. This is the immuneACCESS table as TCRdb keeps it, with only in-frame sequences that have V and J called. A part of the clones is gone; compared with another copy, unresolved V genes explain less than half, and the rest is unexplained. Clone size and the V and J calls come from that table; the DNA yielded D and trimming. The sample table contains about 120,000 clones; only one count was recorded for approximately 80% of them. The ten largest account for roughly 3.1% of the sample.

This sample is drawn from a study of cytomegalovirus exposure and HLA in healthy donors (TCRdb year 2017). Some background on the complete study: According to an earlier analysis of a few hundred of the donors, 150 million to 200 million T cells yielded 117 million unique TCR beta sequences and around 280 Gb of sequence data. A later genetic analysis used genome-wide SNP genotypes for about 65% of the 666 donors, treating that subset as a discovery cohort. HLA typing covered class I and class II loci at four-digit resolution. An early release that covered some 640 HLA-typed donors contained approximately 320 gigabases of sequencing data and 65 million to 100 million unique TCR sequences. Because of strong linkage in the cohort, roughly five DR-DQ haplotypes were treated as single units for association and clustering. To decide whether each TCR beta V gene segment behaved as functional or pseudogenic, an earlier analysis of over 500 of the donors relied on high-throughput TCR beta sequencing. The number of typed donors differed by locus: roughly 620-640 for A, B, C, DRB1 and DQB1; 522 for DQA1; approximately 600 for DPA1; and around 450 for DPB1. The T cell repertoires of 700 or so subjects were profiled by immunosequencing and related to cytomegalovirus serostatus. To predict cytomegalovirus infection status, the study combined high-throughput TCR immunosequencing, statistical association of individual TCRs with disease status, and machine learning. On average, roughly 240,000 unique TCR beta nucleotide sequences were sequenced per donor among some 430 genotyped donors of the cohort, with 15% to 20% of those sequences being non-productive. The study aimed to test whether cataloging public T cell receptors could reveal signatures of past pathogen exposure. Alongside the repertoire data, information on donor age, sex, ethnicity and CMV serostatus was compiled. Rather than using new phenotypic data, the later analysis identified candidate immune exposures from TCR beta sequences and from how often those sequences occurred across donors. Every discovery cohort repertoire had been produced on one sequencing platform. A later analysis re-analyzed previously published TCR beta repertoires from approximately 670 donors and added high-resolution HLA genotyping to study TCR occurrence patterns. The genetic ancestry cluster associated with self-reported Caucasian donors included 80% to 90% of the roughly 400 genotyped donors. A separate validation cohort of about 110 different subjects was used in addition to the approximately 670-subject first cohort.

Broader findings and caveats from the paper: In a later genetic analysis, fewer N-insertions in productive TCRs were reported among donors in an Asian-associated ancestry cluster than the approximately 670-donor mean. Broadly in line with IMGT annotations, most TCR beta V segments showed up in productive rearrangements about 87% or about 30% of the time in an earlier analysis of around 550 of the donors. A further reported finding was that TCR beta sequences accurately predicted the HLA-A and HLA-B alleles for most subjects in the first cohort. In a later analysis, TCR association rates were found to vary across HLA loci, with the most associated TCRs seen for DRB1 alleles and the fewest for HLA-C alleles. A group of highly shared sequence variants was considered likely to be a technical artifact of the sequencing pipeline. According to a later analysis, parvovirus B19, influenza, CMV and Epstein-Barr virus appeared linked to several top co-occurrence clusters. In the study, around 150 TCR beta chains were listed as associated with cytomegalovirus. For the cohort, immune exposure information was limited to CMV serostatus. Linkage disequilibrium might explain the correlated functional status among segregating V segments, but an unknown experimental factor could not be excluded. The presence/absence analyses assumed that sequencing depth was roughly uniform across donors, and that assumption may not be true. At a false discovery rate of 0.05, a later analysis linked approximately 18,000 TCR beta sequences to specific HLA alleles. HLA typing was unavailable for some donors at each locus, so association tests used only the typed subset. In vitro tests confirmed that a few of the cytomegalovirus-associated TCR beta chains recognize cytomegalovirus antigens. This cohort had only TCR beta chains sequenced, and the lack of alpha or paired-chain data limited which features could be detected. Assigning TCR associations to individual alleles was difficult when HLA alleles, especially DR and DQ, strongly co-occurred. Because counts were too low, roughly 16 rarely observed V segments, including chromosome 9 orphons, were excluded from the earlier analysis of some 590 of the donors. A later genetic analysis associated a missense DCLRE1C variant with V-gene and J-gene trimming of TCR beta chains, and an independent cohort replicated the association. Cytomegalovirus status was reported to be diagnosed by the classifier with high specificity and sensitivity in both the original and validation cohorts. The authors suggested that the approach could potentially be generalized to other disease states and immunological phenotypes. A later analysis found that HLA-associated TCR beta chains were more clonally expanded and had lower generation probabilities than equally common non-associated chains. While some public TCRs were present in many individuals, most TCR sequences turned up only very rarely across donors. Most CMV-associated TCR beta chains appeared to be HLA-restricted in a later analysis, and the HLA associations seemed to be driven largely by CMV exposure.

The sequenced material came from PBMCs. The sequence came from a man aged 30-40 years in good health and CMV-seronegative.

The nucleotide sequence reads as follows: TGTGCCAGCAGTTACCAACCAGGGGGCTACGAGCAGTACTTC. This is translated as CASSYQPGGYEQYF. The chain uses TRBV6-5 and TRBJ2-7; 7 nucleotides in the junction match TRBD1. The germline V gene supplies CDR1 MNHEY and CDR2 SVGAGI. The cysteine opens and the phenylalanine closes a CDR3 of 14 amino acids. Only the CDR3 portion is preserved as DNA: 42 bases, with reading frame beginning at the first base. The germline V end is reduced by 2 bases and the J end by 3 bases; junction bases left unmatched: 4.